This T cell receptor beta chain was sequenced in a study of response to subunit inactivated influenza vaccine. To note about this clonotype: What it binds is unknown.

Via MiXCR, TCRdb re-called the RT-PCR reads, giving one row per CDR3 protein. The sample carries about 530,000 distinct CDR3 sequences, 12% recorded once. This CDR3 is built from 18 residues. V gave up 3 bases and J gave up 2 bases, with 23 bases separating them. CDR1 and CDR2 from the germline V gene are MDHEN and SYDVKM. Study-wide results and limits: The authors proposed limited new T cell recruitment per seasonal influenza vaccination.

The source was PBMCs from blood, collected on the day of vaccination. This sequence joins TRBV28 and TRBJ2-7; either TRBD1 or TRBD2 may fit D (5 bases each). The receptor was derived from a man over 45 who received an inactivated influenza vaccine. In DNA, the CDR3 is TGTGCCAGCAGTTTCCCCCTAACACAAGGTGAGGGGACCTACGAGCAGTACTTC. It translates to CASSFPLTQGEGTYEQYF.